The entry below describes one TCR beta chain. Its antigen is as yet unknown. The sample belongs to a study of OX40 agonist ivuxolimab in advanced cancers. In the study overall: Ivuxolimab doses were 0.01, 0.1, 0.3, 1.5, 3 or 10 mg/kg every 2 weeks. Eligibility admitted prior anti-PD-1, anti-PD-L1 or anti-CTLA-4 therapy; about 39% had some.

The timepoints at which blood was sampled were baseline, cycle 4 day 1, and cycle 7 day 1. Findings and caveats of the study: CD8+ T cells averaged more expanded clones than CD4+.

Trimming removed 5 bases from V and 10 bases from J; junction bases left unmatched: 8. This CDR3 spans 13 amino acids. CDR1 SGHTA and CDR2 FQGNSA come from the germline V gene. Sequencing was performed with immunoSEQ multiplex PCR; in TCRdb, only in-frame clones are kept and a portion is missing. The sample carries 80,000 or so clones, roughly 86% recorded once. The sequenced sample was CD4+ or CD8+ T cells sorted from blood, obtained in a trial of the OX40 agonist ivuxolimab. V gene TRBV7-2 combines with J gene TRBJ2-1; 7 bases are a match to TRBD1. The receptor was derived from an adult with an advanced solid tumor such as melanoma, head and neck, liver or kidney cancer. The CDR3 here is CASSLKQGQEQFF. The DNA of the CDR3 is TGTGCCAGCAGCCTAAAACAGGGACAGGAGCAGTTCTTC.